This TCR beta chain was sequenced in a study of CD8 T cells in Susac syndrome. Germline CDR1 MDHEN, CDR2 SYDVKM. CDR3 length equals 13 residues. Trimming stripped 4 bases from V and 7 bases from J, with 10 bases between. TEMRA cells were FACS-enriched and CD8+ and CD4+ T cells negatively isolated. Reverse transcription of about 0.45 to 1 ug RNA was performed with random hexamers. An immunoSEQ multiplex PCR generated amplified TCR beta CDR3 products spanning 54 Vbeta and 13 Jbeta. TCRdb redid the calling of the immunoSEQ multiplex PCR reads with MiXCR, one entry per CDR3 protein. The sample carries around 230,000 distinct CDR3 sequences, 90% to 97% recorded once.

The chain couples TRBV28 to TRBJ2-2; no clear D. This clonotype was obtained from a human donor with Susac syndrome. Sequenced sample: CD4+ T cells from PBMCs. CDR3 region: CASSSPPHGELFF. The CDR3, as DNA: TGTGCCAGCAGTTCCCCCCCGCACGGGGAGCTGTTTTTT.